The T cell receptor beta chain described here comes from a study of T cell responses to AZD1222 COVID-19 vaccine. Across the whole study: Timing groups of about 4 and about 12 weeks for second doses were pooled. The study, taken as a whole, reports: Spike-specific TCR breadth and depth rose after two AZD1222 doses.

Germline values: CDR1 GTSNPN, CDR2 SVGIG (reference sequence). The V end was cut by 7 bases, the J end by 5 bases, with 14 bases between. CDR3 length: 12 residues. Libraries were prepared by immunoSEQ multiplex PCR; TCRdb keeps only in-frame clonotypes and omits some of them. The table records approximately 110,000 clones, approximately 92% of them present only once. Concerning this clone itself: Its target is not known.

The source of this sequence is an adult in good health. The gene calls are TRBV30 and TRBJ1-2, with D hard to call. The sample in question was peripheral blood, obtained on day 0 of AZD1222 vaccination. The CDR3 region has the DNA TGTGCCTCGGGAGGGAGGCAGTATGGCTACACCTTC. As protein: CASGGRQYGYTF.